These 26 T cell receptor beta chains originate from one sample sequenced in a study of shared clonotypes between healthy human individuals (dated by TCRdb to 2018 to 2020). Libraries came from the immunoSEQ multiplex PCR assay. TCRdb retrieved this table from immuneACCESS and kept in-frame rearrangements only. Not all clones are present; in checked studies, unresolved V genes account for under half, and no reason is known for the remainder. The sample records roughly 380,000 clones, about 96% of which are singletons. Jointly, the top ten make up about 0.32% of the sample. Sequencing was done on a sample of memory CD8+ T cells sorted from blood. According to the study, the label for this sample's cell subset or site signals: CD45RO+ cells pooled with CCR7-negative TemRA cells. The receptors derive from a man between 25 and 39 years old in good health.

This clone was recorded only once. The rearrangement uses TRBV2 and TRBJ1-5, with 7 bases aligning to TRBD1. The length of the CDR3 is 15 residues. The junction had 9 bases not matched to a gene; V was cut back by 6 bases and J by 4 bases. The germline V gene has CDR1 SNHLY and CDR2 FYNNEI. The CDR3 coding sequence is TGTGCCAGCAGCCAACTGACAGGGAAGAATCAGCCCCAGCATTTT. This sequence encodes CASSQLTGKNQPQHF.

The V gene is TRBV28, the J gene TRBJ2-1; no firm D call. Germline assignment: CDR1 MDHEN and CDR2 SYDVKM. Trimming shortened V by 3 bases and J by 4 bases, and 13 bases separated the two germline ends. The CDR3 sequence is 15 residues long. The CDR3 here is CASSFPGQPYNEQFF. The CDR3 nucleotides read TGTGCCAGCAGTTTCCCCGGCCAGCCTTACAATGAGCAGTTCTTC.

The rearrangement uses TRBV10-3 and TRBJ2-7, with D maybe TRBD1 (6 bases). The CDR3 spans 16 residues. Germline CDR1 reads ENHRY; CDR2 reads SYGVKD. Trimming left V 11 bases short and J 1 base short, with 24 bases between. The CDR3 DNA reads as TGTGCCGCATGGGGGCGCCCCGGGGTTCTTTCCTACGAGCAGTACTTC. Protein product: CAAWGRPGVLSYEQYF.

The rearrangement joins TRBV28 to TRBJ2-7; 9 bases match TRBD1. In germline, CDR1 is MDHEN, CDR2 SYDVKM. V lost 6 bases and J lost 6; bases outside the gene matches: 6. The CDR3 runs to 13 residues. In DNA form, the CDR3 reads TGTGCCAGCAGGGGACAGGGCCTGATCGAGCAGTACTTC. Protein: CASRGQGLIEQYF.

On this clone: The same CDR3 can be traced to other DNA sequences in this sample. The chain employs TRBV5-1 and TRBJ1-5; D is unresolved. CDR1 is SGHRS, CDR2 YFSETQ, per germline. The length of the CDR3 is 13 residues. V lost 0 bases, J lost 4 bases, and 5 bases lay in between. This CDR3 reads CASSLDSNQPQHF. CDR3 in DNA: TGCGCCAGCAGCTTGGACAGTAATCAGCCCCAGCATTTT.

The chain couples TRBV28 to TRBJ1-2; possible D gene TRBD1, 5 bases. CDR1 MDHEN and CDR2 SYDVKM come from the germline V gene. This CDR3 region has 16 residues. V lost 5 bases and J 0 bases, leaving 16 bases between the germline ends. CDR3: CASSLFGAGPNYGYTF. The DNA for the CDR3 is TGTGCCAGCAGTCTCTTTGGGGCAGGCCCTAACTATGGCTACACCTTC.

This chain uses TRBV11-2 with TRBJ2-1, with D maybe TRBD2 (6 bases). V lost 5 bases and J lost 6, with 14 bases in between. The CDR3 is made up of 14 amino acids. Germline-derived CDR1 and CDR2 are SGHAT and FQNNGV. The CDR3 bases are TGTGCCAGCAGCGGAAGGGCCGGGGGCAATGAGCAGTTCTTC. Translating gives CASSGRAGGNEQFF. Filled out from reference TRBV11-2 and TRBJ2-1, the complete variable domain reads EAGVAQSPRYKIIEKRQSVAFWCNPISGHATLYWYQQILGQGPKLLIQFQNNGVVDDSQLPKDRFSAERLKGVDSTLKIQPAKLEDSAVYLCASSGRAGGNEQFFGPGTRLTVL.

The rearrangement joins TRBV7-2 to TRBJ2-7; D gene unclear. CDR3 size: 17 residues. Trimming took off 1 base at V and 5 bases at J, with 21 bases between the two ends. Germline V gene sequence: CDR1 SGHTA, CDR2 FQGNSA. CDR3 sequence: CASSLVGLRVNGHEQYF. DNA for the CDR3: TGTGCCAGCAGCTTAGTGGGGTTAAGGGTTAATGGCCACGAGCAGTACTTC. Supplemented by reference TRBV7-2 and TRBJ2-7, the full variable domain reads GAGVSQSPSNKVTEKGKDVELRCDPISGHTALYWYRQSLGQGLEFLIYFQGNSAPDKSGLPSDRFSAERTGGSVSTLTIQRTQQEDSAVYLCASSLVGLRVNGHEQYFGPGTRLTVT.

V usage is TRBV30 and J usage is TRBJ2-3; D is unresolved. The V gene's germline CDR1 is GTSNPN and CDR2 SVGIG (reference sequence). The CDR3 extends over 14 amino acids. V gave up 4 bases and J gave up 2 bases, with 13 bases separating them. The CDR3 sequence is CAWMGLANTDTQYF. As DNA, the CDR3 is TGTGCCTGGATGGGGTTAGCCAACACAGATACGCAGTATTTT.

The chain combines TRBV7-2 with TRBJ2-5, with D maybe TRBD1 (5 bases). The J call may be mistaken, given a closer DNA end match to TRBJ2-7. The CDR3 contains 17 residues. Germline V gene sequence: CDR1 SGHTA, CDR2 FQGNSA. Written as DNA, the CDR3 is TGTGCCAGCAGCTTAGTGGCGGAACAGGCCCTCGCCTACGAGCAGTACTTC. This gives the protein CASSLVAEQALAYEQYF.

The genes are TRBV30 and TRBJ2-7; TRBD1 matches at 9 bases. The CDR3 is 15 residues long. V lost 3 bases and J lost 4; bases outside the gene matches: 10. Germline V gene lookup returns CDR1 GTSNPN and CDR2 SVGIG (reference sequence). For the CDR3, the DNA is TGTGCCTGGAGAACCGGGACAGGGTCTGGGTACGAGCAGTACTTC. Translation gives CAWRTGTGSGYEQYF. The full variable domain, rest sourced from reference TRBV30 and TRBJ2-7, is SQTIHQWPATLVQPVGSPLSLECTVEGTSNPNLYWYRQAAGRGLQLLFYSVGIGQISSEVPQNLSASRPQDRQFILSSKKLLLSDSGFYLCAWRTGTGSGYEQYFGPGTRLTVT.

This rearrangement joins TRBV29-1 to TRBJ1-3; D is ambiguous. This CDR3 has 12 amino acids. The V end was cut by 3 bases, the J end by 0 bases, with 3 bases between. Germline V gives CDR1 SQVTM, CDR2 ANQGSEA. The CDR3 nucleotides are TGCAGCGTTGAGTTCTCTGGAAACACCATATATTTT. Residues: CSVEFSGNTIYF.

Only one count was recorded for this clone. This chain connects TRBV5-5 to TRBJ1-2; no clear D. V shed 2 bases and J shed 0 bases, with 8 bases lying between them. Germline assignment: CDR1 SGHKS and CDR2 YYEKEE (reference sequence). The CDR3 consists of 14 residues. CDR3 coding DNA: TGTGCCAGCAGCTTATGGAGTTCTAACTATGGCTACACCTTC. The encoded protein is CASSLWSSNYGYTF. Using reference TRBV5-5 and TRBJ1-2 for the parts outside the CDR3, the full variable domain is DAGVTQSPTHLIKTRGQQVTLRCSPISGHKSVSWYQQVLGQGPQFIFQYYEKEERGRGNFPDRFSARQFPNYSSELNVNALLLGDSALYLCASSLWSSNYGYTFGSGTRLTVV.

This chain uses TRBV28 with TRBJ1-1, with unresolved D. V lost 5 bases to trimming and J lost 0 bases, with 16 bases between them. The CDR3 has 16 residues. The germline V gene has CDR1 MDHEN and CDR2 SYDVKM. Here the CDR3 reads CASSPPDRTLNTEAFF. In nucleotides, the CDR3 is TGTGCCAGCAGTCCCCCGGACCGAACCTTGAACACTGAAGCTTTCTTT. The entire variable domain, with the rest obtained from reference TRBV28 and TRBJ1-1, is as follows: DVKVTQSSRYLVKRTGEKVFLECVQDMDHENMFWYRQDPGLGLRLIYFSYDVKMKEKGDIPEGYSVSREKKERFSLILESASTNQTSMYLCASSPPDRTLNTEAFFGQGTRLTVV.

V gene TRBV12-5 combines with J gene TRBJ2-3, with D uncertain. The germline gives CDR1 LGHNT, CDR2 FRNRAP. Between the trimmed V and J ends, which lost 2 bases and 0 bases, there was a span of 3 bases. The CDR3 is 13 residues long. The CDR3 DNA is TGTGCTAGTGGTTTGTCCAGCACAGATACGCAGTATTTT. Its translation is CASGLSSTDTQYF.

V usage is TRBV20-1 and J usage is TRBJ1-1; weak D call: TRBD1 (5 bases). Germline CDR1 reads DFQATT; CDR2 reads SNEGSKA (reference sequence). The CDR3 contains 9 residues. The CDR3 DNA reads TGCTCACCCCAGGGTGAAGCTTTCTTT. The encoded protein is CSPQGEAFF.

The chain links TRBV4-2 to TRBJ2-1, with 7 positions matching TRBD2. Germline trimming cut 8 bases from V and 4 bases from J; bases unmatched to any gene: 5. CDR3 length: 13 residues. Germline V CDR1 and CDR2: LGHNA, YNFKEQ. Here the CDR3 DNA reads TGTGCCAGCCAGGGACTATTTTACAATGAGCAGTTCTTC. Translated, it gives CASQGLFYNEQFF.

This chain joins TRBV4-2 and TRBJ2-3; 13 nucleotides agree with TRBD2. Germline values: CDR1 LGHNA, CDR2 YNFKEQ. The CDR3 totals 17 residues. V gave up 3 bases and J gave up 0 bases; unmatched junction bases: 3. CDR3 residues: CASSQGTSGTSTDTQYF. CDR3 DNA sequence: TGTGCCAGCAGCCAGGGGACTAGCGGGACTAGCACAGATACGCAGTATTTT.

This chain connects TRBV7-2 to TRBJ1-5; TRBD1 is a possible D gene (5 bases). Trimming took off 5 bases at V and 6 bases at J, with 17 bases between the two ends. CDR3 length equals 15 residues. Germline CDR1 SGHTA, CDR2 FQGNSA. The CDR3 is CASSIIEGFAQPQHF. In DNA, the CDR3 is TGTGCCAGCAGCATTATAGAGGGGTTTGCTCAGCCCCAGCATTTT.

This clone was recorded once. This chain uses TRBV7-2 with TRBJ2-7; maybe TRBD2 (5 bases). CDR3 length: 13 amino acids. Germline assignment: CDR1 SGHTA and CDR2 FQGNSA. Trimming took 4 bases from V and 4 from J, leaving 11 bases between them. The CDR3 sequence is CASSSAGPYEQYF. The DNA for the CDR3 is TGTGCCAGCAGCTCGGCGGGCCCGTACGAGCAGTACTTC. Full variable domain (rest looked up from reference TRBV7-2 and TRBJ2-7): GAGVSQSPSNKVTEKGKDVELRCDPISGHTALYWYRQSLGQGLEFLIYFQGNSAPDKSGLPSDRFSAERTGGSVSTLTIQRTQQEDSAVYLCASSSAGPYEQYFGPGTRLTVT.

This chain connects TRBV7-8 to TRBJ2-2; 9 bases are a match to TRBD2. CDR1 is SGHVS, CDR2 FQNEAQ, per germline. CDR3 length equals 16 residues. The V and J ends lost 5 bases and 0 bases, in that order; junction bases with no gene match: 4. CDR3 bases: TGTGCCAGCAGCCTGCGACTAGCGGCGAACACCGGGGAGCTGTTTTTT. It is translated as CASSLRLAANTGELFF. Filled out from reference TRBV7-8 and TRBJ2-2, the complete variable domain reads GAGVSQSPRYKVAKRGQDVALRCDPISGHVSLFWYQQALGQGPEFLTYFQNEAQLDKSGLPSDRFFAERPEGSVSTLKIQRTQQEDSAVYLCASSLRLAANTGELFFGEGSRLTVL.

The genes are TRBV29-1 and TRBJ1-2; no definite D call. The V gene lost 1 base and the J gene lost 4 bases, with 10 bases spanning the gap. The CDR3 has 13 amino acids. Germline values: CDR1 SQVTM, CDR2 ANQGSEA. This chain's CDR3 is CSVEGGRFYGYTF. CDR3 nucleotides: TGCAGCGTTGAAGGAGGACGGTTCTATGGCTACACCTTC.

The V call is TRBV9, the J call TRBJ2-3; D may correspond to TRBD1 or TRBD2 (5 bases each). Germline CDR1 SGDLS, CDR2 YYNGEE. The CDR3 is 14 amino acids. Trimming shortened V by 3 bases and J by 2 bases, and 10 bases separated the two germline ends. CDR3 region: CASSGGPSTDTQYF. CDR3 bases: TGTGCCAGCAGCGGGGGACCATCCACAGATACGCAGTATTTT. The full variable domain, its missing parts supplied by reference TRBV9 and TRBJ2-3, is DSGVTQTPKHLITATGQRVTLRCSPRSGDLSVYWYQQSLDQGLQFLIQYYNGEERAKGNILERFSAQQFPDLHSELNLSSLELGDSALYFCASSGGPSTDTQYFGPGTRLTVL.

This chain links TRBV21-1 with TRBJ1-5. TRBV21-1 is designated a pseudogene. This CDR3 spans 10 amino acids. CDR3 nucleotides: TGTGCCAGCAGCAAGGTCAAGAAGCATTTT. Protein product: CASSKVKKHF.

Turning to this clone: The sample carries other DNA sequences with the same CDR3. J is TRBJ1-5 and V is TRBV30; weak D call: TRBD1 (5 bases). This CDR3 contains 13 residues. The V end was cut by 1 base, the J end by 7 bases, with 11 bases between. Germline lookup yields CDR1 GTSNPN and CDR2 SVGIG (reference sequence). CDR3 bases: TGTGCCTGGAGTGGCACAGGAGGACAGCCCCAGCATTTT. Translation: CAWSGTGGQPQHF.

The CDR3 DNA reads as TGTGCCAGCAGAAGGACAGTCTACACCATATATTTT. Its protein is CASRRTVYTIYF. The chain couples TRBV2 to TRBJ1-3; weak D call: TRBD1 (6 bases). CDR1 and CDR2 (germline): SNHLY, FYNNEI. The CDR3 sequence is 12 residues long. The V gene lost 6 bases and the J gene lost 8 bases, with 11 bases spanning the gap.